One sample yielded the 18 T cell receptor beta chains listed below, sequenced in a study of blood T cells in healthy people across ages. A sample-barcoded 5' primer and a J-beta primer mix were used in a second PCR of roughly 7 to 12 cycles. MiXCR was run by TCRdb on the 5' RACE reads, yielding one entry per CDR3 protein. The top ten clones hold roughly 22% of a sample with approximately 800,000 distinct CDR3 sequences, roughly 50% of them seen once. The sample comprised blood. The receptor source for this set is a man aged 30 to 39 in good health.

This clonotype has only a few counts. V is TRBV12-3 or TRBV12-4 and J is TRBJ1-1; D may be TRBD1 (5 bases). V lost 1 base to trimming and J lost 11 bases, with 8 bases between them. The CDR3 extends over 11 amino acids. This CDR3 is CASSLGQWAFF. CDR3 bases: TGTGCCAGCAGTTTAGGACAGTGGGCTTTCTTT.

The chain's CDR3 is CSARGTLDANEQFF. CDR3 DNA: TGCAGCGCCCGCGGGACATTGGATGCCAATGAGCAGTTCTTC. This chain joins TRBV29-1 and TRBJ2-1; TRBD1 or TRBD2 may be the D gene (6 bases each). Germline CDR1 reads SQVTM; CDR2 reads ANQGSEA. With 7 bases removed from V and 6 bases from J, the gap between germline ends came to 19 bases. The CDR3 contains 14 residues.

This clonotype was observed a few times. CDR3 bases: TGTGCCAGCAGCTTAGGATCTACCGGGACAGGGTCGCAGGAGACCCAGTACTTC. Protein: CASSLGSTGTGSQETQYF. V gene TRBV7-2 combines with J gene TRBJ2-5, with TRBD1 identical over 9 bases. V trimming: 1 base; J trimming: 5 bases; junction bases outside the gene matches: 14. Germline V gene data show CDR1 as SGHTA and CDR2 as FQGNSA. The length of the CDR3 is 18 residues.

CDR3 nucleotides: TGCGCCAGCAGCCAAGACCAACTAGCGGGAGGAAGAAATGAGCAGTTCTTC. Translated: CASSQDQLAGGRNEQFF. V usage is TRBV4-3 and J usage is TRBJ2-1; TRBD2 matches 12 bases. CDR3 size: 17 residues. Unmatched junction bases numbered 7, after V lost 0 bases and J lost 7 bases. The V gene's germline CDR1 is LGHNA and CDR2 YSLEER.

The V call is TRBV4-3, the J call TRBJ1-2; tentatively, D is TRBD1 (6 bases). CDR1 and CDR2 from the germline V gene are LGHNA and YSLEER. The CDR3 is 15 residues long. Trimming removed 0 bases from V and 3 bases from J, with 11 bases in between. The CDR3 DNA reads TGCGCCAGCAGCCAAGACGCCAGGGGAGACTATGGCTACACCTTC. Protein sequence: CASSQDARGDYGYTF.

CDR3 nucleotide sequence: TGTGCCAGCAGCTTAATAGCGGGGGGGCAGGTGGAGACCCAGTACTTC. It codes for CASSLIAGGQVETQYF. The chain recombines TRBV11-2 with TRBJ2-5, with 11 bases identical to TRBD2. Per the germline V gene, CDR1 is SGHAT and CDR2 is FQNNGV. This CDR3 comprises 16 residues. V gave up 2 bases and J gave up 5 bases; unmatched junction bases: 7.

The rearrangement uses TRBV20-1 and TRBJ2-3, with 12 bases aligning to TRBD2. This CDR3 contains 23 residues. The germline CDR1 and CDR2 sequences are DFQATT and SNEGSKA (reference sequence). Germline trimming cut 0 bases from V and 0 bases from J; bases unmatched to any gene: 22. The CDR3 here is CSARDPRGAGLAGRTLSTDTQYF. The CDR3 nucleotides are TGCAGTGCTAGAGACCCACGGGGGGCGGGACTAGCGGGCCGAACACTAAGCACAGATACGCAGTATTTT.

V and J are TRBV29-1 and TRBJ2-7; the D is unclear. This CDR3 region has 11 residues. The V end was cut by 8 bases, the J end by 0 bases, with 8 bases between. Germline lookup yields CDR1 SQVTM and CDR2 ANQGSEA. This chain's CDR3 is CSITVSYEQYF. The CDR3 nucleotides are TGCAGCATCACAGTCTCCTACGAGCAGTACTTC.

This chain joins TRBV12-5 and TRBJ2-5, with D possibly TRBD2 on 6 matching bases. Germline CDR1 is LGHNT and CDR2 is FRNRAP. The CDR3 totals 14 residues. V gave up 8 bases and J gave up 13 bases, with 26 bases separating them. The CDR3 is CASSNPGLRKEGYF. The CDR3 nucleotides are TGTGCTAGTAGTAACCCGGGACTGCGGAAGGAGGGGTACTTC.

The CDR3 nucleotides are TGCAGTGCTAGACCCGACAGGGGGCTTGGCTACACCTTC. It specifies CSARPDRGLGYTF. The V gene is TRBV20-1, the J gene TRBJ1-2; 10 nucleotides align to TRBD1. V was pared by 2 bases and J by 7 bases, with 4 bases of the junction left unmatched. Germline V gene sequence: CDR1 DFQATT, CDR2 SNEGSKA (reference sequence). There are 13 residues in the CDR3.

Details on this clonotype: A read error may produce the germline difference seen at one junction end. The chain recombines TRBV30 with TRBJ2-3; 9 positions match TRBD2. The CDR3 is 15 residues long. The germline V gene has CDR1 GTSNPN and CDR2 SVGIG (reference sequence). CDR3 amino acids: CAWSSTSGATDTQYF. In DNA form, the CDR3 reads TGTGCCTGGAGTTCGACTAGCGGAGCCACAGACACGCAGTATTTT.

This clonotype was detected only a few times. V and J are TRBV20-1 and TRBJ2-1, with D possibly matching TRBD2 (6 bases). Trimming removed 4 bases from V and 6 bases from J, with 16 bases in between. Germline V lookup: CDR1 DFQATT, CDR2 SNEGSKA (reference sequence). The CDR3 length is 14 residues. This CDR3 reads CSATSGTQSNEQFF. For the CDR3, the DNA is TGCAGTGCTACGTCCGGGACTCAGAGCAATGAGCAGTTCTTC.

This sequence joins TRBV20-1 and TRBJ2-3; D is perhaps TRBD1 (6 bases). Germline V gives CDR1 DFQATT, CDR2 SNEGSKA (reference sequence). Trimming left V 0 bases short and J 2 bases short, with 15 bases between. The CDR3 spans 16 residues. This CDR3 is CSARDGQPRNTDTQYF. CDR3 nucleotides: TGCAGTGCTAGAGATGGACAGCCGCGAAACACAGATACGCAGTATTTT.

The chain couples TRBV20-1 to TRBJ2-5; possibly TRBD1 or TRBD2 for D (5 bases each). Trimming removed 3 bases from V and 0 bases from J, with 8 bases in between. Germline-derived CDR1 and CDR2 are DFQATT and SNEGSKA (reference sequence). This CDR3 spans 13 amino acids. The CDR3 DNA reads TGCAGTGCTAGGTGGGGGAACCAAGAGACCCAGTACTTC. Its protein product is CSARWGNQETQYF.

This chain links TRBV4-1 with TRBJ2-4; 10 bases agree with TRBD2. TRBJ2-5 matches the DNA end more closely, so the J call is doubtful. This CDR3 comprises 17 residues. Germline V gene data show CDR1 as MGHRA and CDR2 as YSYEKL. The CDR3 nucleotides are TGCGCCAGCAGCCAAGCCGGGGGACTAGCGACGAAAGAGACCCAGTACTTC. Protein sequence: CASSQAGGLATKETQYF.

V usage is TRBV5-1 and J usage is TRBJ2-5; perhaps D is TRBD1 or TRBD2 (5 bases each). The better agreement between TRBJ2-1 and the DNA end casts doubt on the J call. Germline V lookup: CDR1 SGHRS, CDR2 YFSETQ. There are 15 residues in the CDR3. CDR3 residues: CASGDGTAQPETQFF. The CDR3 DNA reads TGCGCCAGCGGTGACGGGACGGCCCAACCAGAGACCCAGTTCTTC.

The chain employs TRBV20-1 and TRBJ2-5, with 9 bases that match TRBD2. The CDR3 has 14 residues. The V and J ends lost 3 bases and 4 bases, in that order; junction bases with no gene match: 6. Germline V gene lookup returns CDR1 DFQATT and CDR2 SNEGSKA (reference sequence). DNA for the CDR3: TGCAGTGCTAGCCGCGGGACTAGCTTAGAGACCCAGTACTTC. Its translation is CSASRGTSLETQYF.

This clonotype was seen just once. The chain recombines TRBV5-4 with TRBJ2-7; TRBD2 matches 14 bases. The junction had 6 bases not matched to a gene; V was cut back by 4 bases and J by 6 bases. CDR3 length equals 15 residues. CDR1 is SGHNT and CDR2 is YYREEE in the germline V gene (reference sequence). In DNA, the CDR3 is TGTGCCAGCAGCCCGGGACTAGCGGGAGTGGTCGAGCAGTACTTC. Encoded protein: CASSPGLAGVVEQYF. Looking up the rest from reference TRBV5-4 and TRBJ2-7 gives the full variable domain: ETGVTQSPTHLIKTRGQQVTLRCSSQSGHNTVSWYQQALGQGPQFIFQYYREEENGRGNFPPRFSGLQFPNYSSELNVNALELDDSALYLCASSPGLAGVVEQYFGPGTRLTVT.